These T cell receptor beta chains were read from a single sample in a study of T cell repertoires in cytomegalovirus infection. Their antigen targets remain unknown. Each CDR3 protein gets one entry after TCRdb re-called the reads with MiXCR. The sample has 80,000 or so distinct CDR3 sequences, 20% to 30% seen once. The sequences come from CD8+ T cells from cultured PBMCs, collected from culture after CMV antigen stimulation. These receptor sequences come from a human donor in good health (CMV status not recorded). Some clones in this sample may be carry-over from other donors' samples. Both conserved end residues are part of each CDR3. D genes are given only for firm matches. Size is omitted from some rows. Given values are once, few, many or a class for expanded clones.

J gene: TRBJ2-1; CDR3 length: 15; clone size: -; D gene: -; V gene: TRBV27; CDR3 protein: CASSFNRNSYNEQFF; CDR3 DNA: TGTGCCAGCAGTTTCAACCGCAACTCCTACAATGAGCAGTTCTTC
J gene: TRBJ2-7; CDR3 length: 12; clone size: few; D gene: -; V gene: TRBV28; CDR3 protein: CASSPGGHEQYF; CDR3 DNA: TGTGCCAGCAGTCCAGGCGGGCACGAGCAGTACTTC
J gene: TRBJ2-2; CDR3 length: 14; clone size: -; D gene: TRBD2; V gene: TRBV12-3/TRBV12-4; CDR3 protein: CASSPAGGTGELFF; CDR3 DNA: TGTGCCAGCAGCCCGGCGGGGGGGACCGGGGAGCTGTTTTTT
J gene: TRBJ1-1; CDR3 length: 14; clone size: few; D gene: TRBD1; V gene: TRBV5-6; CDR3 protein: CASSGQGAATEAFF; CDR3 DNA: TGTGCCAGCAGCGGGCAGGGGGCGGCCACTGAAGCTTTCTTT
J gene: TRBJ2-7; CDR3 length: 14; clone size: many; D gene: TRBD1; V gene: TRBV12-3/TRBV12-4; CDR3 protein: CASSPDRGSYEQYF; CDR3 DNA: TGTGCCAGCAGTCCCGACAGGGGCTCCTACGAGCAGTACTTC
J gene: TRBJ1-4; CDR3 length: 15; clone size: -; D gene: TRBD1; V gene: TRBV28; CDR3 protein: CASSRLTGANEKLFF; CDR3 DNA: TGTGCCAGCAGTCGCCTGACAGGGGCGAATGAAAAACTGTTTTTT
J gene: TRBJ2-2; CDR3 length: 16; clone size: -; D gene: -; V gene: TRBV11-2; CDR3 protein: CASSFPGASNTGELFF; CDR3 DNA: TGTGCCAGCAGCTTCCCCGGCGCCTCGAACACCGGGGAGCTGTTTTTT
J gene: TRBJ2-5; CDR3 length: 15; clone size: once; D gene: TRBD1; V gene: TRBV9; CDR3 protein: CASSALDRGGETQYF; CDR3 DNA: TGTGCCAGCAGCGCCCTCGACAGGGGGGGCGAGACCCAGTACTTC
J gene: TRBJ2-5; CDR3 length: 16; clone size: few; D gene: -; V gene: TRBV6-2/TRBV6-3; CDR3 protein: CASSKTGGGLQETQYF; CDR3 DNA: TGTGCCAGCAGCAAGACTGGGGGGGGGCTGCAAGAGACCCAGTACTTC
J gene: TRBJ1-4; CDR3 length: 14; clone size: -; D gene: -; V gene: TRBV4-3; CDR3 protein: CASSEQGPNEKLFF; CDR3 DNA: TGCGCCAGCAGCGAACAGGGCCCGAATGAAAAACTGTTTTTT
J gene: TRBJ2-1; CDR3 length: 14; clone size: -; D gene: -; V gene: TRBV20-1; CDR3 protein: CSARVWRSYNEQFF; CDR3 DNA: TGCAGTGCTAGAGTTTGGCGGTCCTACAATGAGCAGTTCTTC